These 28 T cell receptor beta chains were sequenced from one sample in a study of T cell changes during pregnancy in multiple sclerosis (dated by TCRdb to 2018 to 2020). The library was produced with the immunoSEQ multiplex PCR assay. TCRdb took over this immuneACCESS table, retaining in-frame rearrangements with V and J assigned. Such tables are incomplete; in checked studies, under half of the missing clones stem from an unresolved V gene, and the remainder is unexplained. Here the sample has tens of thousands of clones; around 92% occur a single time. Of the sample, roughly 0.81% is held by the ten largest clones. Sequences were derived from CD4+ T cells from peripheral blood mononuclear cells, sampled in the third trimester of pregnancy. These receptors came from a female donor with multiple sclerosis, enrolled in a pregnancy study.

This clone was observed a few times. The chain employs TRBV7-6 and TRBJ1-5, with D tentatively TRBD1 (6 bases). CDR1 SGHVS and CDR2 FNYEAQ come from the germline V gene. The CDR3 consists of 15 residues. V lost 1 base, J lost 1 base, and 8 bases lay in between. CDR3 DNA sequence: TGTGCCAGCAGCTTAGTAGGGGGAAGCAATCAGCCCCAGCATTTT. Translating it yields CASSLVGGSNQPQHF.

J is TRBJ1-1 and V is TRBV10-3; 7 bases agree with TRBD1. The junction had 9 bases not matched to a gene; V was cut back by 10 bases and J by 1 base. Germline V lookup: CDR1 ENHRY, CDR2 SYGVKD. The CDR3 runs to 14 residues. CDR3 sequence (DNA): TGTGCCACCAACAGGGGACCCAAGAACACTGAAGCTTTCTTT. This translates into CATNRGPKNTEAFF.

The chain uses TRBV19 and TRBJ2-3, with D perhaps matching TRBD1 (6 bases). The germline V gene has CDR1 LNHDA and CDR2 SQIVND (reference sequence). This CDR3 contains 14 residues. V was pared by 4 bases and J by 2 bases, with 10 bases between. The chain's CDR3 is CASSTDSPTDTQYF. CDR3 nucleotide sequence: TGTGCCAGTAGTACGGACAGTCCCACAGATACGCAGTATTTT.

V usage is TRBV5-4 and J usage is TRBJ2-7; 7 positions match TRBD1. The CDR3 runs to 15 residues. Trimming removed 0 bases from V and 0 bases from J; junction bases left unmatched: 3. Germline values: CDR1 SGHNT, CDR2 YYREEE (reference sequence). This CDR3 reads CASSLGTGSSYEQYF. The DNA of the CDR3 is TGTGCCAGCAGCTTGGGGACAGGTAGCTCCTACGAGCAGTACTTC.

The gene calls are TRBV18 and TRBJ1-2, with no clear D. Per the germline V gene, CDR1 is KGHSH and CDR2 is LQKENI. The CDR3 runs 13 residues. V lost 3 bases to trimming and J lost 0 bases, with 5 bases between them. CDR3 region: CASSPDSNYGYTF. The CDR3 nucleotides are TGTGCCAGCTCACCGGACTCTAACTATGGCTACACCTTC. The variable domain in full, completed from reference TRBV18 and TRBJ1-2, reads NAGVMQNPRHLVRRRGQEARLRCSPMKGHSHVYWYRQLPEEGLKFMVYLQKENIIDESGMPKERFSAEFPKEGPSILRIQQVVRGDSAAYFCASSPDSNYGYTFGSGTRLTVV.

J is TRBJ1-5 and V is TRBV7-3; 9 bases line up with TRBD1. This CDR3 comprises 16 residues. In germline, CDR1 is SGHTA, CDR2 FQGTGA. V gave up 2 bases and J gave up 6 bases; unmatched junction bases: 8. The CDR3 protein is CASSLGTGPAGQPQHF. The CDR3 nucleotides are TGTGCCAGCAGCTTAGGGACAGGGCCGGCGGGTCAGCCCCAGCATTTT.

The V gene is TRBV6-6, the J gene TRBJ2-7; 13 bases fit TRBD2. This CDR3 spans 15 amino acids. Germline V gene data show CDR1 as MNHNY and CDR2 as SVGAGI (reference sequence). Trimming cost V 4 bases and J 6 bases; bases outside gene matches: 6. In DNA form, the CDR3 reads TGTGCCAGCAGTTCCCTGACTAGCGGGGGGCTCGAGCAGTACTTC. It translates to CASSSLTSGGLEQYF.

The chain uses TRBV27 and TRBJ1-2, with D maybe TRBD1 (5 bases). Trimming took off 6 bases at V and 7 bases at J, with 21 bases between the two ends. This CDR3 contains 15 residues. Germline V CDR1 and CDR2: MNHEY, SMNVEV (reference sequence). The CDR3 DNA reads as TGTGCCAGCAGGCTGACGGGGAGGGGTCATGGTGGCTACACCTTC. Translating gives CASRLTGRGHGGYTF.

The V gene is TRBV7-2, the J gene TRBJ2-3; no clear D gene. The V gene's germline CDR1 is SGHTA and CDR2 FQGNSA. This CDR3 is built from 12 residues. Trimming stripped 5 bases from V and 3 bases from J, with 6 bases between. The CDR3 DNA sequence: TGTGCCAGCAGCCCCGCGACAGATACGCAGTATTTT. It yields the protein CASSPATDTQYF.

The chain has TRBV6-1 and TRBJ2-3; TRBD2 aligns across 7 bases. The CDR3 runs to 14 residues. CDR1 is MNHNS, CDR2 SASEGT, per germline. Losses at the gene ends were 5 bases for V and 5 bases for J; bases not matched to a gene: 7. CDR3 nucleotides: TGTGCCAGCAGTCTGCGGGGGTCCAAAGATACGCAGTATTTT. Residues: CASSLRGSKDTQYF.

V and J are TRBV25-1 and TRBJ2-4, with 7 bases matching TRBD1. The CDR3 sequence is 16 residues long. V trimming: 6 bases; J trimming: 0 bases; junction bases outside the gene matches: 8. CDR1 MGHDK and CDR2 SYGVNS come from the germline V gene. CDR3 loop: CASSPQGILAKNIQYF. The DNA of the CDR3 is TGTGCCAGCAGCCCACAGGGGATCCTAGCCAAAAACATTCAGTACTTC.

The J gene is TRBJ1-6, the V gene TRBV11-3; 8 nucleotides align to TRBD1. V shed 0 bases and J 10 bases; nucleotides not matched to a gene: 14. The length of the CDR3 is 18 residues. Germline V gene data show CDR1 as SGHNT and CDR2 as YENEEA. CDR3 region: CASSLDLYTDRVQSPLHF. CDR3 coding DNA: TGTGCCAGCAGCTTAGATCTTTATACGGACAGGGTGCAATCACCCCTCCACTTT.

Here the CDR3 DNA reads TGTGCCAGCAGCCAAGGGGGACTAGCGGGTAGCACAGATACGCAGTATTTT. Protein: CASSQGGLAGSTDTQYF. V gene TRBV7-3 combines with J gene TRBJ2-3, with 12 positions matching TRBD2. The CDR3 loop spans 17 amino acids. Per the germline V gene, CDR1 is SGHTA and CDR2 is FQGTGA. The trim removed 5 bases at V and 0 bases at J, leaving 6 bases unmatched.

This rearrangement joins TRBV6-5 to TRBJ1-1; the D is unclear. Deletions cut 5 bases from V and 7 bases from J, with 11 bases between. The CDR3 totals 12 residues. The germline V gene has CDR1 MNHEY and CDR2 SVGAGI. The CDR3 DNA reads TGTGCCAGCAGTATGCGGGGTGGTGAAGCTTTCTTT. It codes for CASSMRGGEAFF.

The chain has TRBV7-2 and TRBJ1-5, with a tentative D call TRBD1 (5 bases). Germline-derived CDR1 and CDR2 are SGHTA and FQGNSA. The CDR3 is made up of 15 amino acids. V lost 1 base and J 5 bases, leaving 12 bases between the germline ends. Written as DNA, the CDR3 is TGTGCCAGCAGCTTAGATCAGGGAGGGCATCAGCCCCAGCATTTT. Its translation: CASSLDQGGHQPQHF.

The CDR3 here is CASSPRSTGLNTEAFF. The DNA of the CDR3 is TGTGCCAGTAGCCCCCGGTCGACAGGCCTGAACACTGAAGCTTTCTTT. This sequence joins TRBV19 and TRBJ1-1, with D possibly being TRBD1 (6 bases). The V and J ends lost 6 bases and 0 bases respectively, with 17 bases between them. CDR3 length equals 16 residues. From germline, CDR1 is LNHDA and CDR2 SQIVND (reference sequence).

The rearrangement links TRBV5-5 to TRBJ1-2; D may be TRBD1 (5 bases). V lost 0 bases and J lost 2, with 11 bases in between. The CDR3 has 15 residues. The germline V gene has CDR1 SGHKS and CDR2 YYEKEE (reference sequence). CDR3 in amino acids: CASSLVGRENYGYTF. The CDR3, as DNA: TGTGCCAGCAGCTTGGTGGGCAGGGAAAACTATGGCTACACCTTC. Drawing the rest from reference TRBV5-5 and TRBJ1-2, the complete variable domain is DAGVTQSPTHLIKTRGQQVTLRCSPISGHKSVSWYQQVLGQGPQFIFQYYEKEERGRGNFPDRFSARQFPNYSSELNVNALLLGDSALYLCASSLVGRENYGYTFGSGTRLTVV.

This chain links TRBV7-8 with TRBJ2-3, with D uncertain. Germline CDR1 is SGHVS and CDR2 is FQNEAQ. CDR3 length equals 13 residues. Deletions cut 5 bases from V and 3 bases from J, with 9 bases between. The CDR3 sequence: CASSHGRTDTQYF. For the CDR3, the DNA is TGTGCCAGCAGCCATGGTAGAACAGATACGCAGTATTTT.

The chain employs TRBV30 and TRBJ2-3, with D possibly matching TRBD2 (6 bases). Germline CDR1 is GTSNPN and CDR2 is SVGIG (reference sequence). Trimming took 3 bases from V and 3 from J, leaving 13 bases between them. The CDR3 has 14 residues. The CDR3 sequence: CAWRYGGITDTQYF. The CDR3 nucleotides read TGTGCCTGGAGATACGGGGGTATAACAGATACGCAGTATTTT.

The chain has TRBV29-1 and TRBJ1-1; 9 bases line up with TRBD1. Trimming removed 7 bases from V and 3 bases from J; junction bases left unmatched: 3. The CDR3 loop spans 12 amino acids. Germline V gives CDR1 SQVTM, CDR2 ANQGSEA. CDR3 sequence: CSARQGDTEAFF. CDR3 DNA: TGCAGCGCAAGACAGGGGGACACTGAAGCTTTCTTT. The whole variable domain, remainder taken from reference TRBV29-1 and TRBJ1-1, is SAVISQKPSRDICQRGTSLTIQCQVDSQVTMMFWYRQQPGQSLTLIATANQGSEATYESGFVIDKFPISRPNLTFSTLTVSNMSPEDSSIYLCSARQGDTEAFFGQGTRLTVV.

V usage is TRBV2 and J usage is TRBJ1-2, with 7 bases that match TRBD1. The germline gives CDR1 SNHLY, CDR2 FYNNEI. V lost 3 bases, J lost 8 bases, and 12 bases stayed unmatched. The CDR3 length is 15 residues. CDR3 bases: TGTGCCAGCAGTGAGGACAGGTTATTTTGGGGAGGCTACACCTTC. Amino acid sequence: CASSEDRLFWGGYTF.

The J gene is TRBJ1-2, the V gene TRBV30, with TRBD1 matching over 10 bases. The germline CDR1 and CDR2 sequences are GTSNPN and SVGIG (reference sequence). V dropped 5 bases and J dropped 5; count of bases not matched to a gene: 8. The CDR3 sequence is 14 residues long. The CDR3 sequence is CAWARTGGVYGYTF. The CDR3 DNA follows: TGTGCCTGGGCCCGGACAGGGGGTGTGTATGGCTACACCTTC.

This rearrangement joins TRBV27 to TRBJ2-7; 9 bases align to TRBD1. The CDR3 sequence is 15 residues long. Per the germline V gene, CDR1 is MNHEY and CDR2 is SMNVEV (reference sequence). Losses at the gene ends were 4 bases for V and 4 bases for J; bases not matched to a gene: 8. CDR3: CASSSGQGPFYEQYF. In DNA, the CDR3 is TGTGCCAGCAGTTCTGGACAGGGGCCCTTTTACGAGCAGTACTTC.

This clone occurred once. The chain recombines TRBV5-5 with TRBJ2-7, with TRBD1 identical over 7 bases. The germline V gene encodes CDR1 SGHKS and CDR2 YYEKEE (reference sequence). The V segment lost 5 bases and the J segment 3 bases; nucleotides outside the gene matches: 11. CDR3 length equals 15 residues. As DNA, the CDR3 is TGTGCCAGCAGTAGTGCCGGGACAGACCTCTACGAGCAGTACTTC. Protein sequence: CASSSAGTDLYEQYF.

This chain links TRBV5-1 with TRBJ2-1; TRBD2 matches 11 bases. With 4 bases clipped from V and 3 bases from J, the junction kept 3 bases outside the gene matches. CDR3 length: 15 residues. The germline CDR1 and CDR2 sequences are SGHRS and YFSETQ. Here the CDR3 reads CASSTSGGFYNEQFF. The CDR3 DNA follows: TGCGCCAGCAGCACTAGCGGGGGTTTCTACAATGAGCAGTTCTTC. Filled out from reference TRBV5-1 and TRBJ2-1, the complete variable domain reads KAGVTQTPRYLIKTRGQQVTLSCSPISGHRSVSWYQQTPGQGLQFLFEYFSETQRNKGNFPGRFSGRQFSNSRSEMNVSTLELGDSALYLCASSTSGGFYNEQFFGPGTRLTVL.

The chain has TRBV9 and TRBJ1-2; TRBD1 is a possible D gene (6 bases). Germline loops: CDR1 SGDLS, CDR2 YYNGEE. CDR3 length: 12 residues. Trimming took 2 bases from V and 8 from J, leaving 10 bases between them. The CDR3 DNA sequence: TGTGCCAGCAGCGTTGGGGGGGGCGGCTACACCTTC. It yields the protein CASSVGGGGYTF.

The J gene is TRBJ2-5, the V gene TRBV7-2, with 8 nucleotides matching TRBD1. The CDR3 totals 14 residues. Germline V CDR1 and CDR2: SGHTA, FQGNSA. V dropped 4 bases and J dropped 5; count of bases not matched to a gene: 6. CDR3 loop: CASSSGTGGETQYF. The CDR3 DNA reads TGTGCCAGCAGCTCCGGGACAGGAGGCGAGACCCAGTACTTC. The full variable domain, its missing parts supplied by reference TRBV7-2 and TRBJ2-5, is GAGVSQSPSNKVTEKGKDVELRCDPISGHTALYWYRQSLGQGLEFLIYFQGNSAPDKSGLPSDRFSAERTGGSVSTLTIQRTQQEDSAVYLCASSSGTGGETQYFGPGTRLLVL.

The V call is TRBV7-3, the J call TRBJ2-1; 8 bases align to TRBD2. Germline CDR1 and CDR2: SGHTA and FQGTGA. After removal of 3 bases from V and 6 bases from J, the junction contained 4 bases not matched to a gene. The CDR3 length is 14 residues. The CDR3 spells CASSLYTSGNEQFF. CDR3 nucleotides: TGTGCCAGCAGCTTGTACACTAGCGGCAATGAGCAGTTCTTC.